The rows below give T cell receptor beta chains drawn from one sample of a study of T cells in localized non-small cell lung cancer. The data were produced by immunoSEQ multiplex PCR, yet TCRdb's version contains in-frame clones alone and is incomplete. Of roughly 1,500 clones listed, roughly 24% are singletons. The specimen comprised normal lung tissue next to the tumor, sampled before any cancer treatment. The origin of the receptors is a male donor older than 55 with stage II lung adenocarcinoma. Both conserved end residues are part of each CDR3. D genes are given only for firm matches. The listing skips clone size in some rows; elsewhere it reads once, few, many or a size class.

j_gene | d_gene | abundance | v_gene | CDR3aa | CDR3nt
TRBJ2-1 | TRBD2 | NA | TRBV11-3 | CASSLASGSFGRNEQFF | TGTGCCAGCAGCTTGGCTAGCGGGAGCTTTGGCCGCAATGAGCAGTTCTTC
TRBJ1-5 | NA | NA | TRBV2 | CASKGGRNQPQHF | TGTGCCAGCAAAGGAGGACGGAATCAGCCCCAGCATTTT
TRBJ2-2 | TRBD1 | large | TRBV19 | CASSSKDRFTGELFF | TGTGCCAGTAGTTCAAAGGACAGGTTCACCGGGGAGCTGTTTTTT
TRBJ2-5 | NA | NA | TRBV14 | CASSQVNFKGLQETQYF | TGTGCCAGCAGCCAAGTAAATTTCAAGGGGCTTCAAGAGACCCAGTACTTC
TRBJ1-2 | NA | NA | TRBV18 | CASSPSGDHYGYTF | TGTGCCAGCTCACCATCGGGGGACCACTATGGCTACACCTTC
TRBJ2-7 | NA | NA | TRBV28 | CASSTGASGRYEQYF | TGTGCCAGCAGTACCGGGGCGAGCGGGCGATACGAGCAGTACTTC
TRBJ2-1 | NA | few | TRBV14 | CASSQGTHSYNEQFF | TGTGCCAGCAGCCAGGGAACCCACTCCTACAATGAGCAGTTCTTC
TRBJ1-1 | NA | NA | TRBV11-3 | CASSSRRYGTEAFF | TGTGCCAGCAGCTCGCGTCGTTACGGGACTGAAGCTTTCTTT
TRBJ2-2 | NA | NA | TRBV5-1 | CASSQFPGRGTGELFF | TGCGCCAGCAGCCAATTCCCAGGGCGGGGAACCGGGGAGCTGTTTTTT
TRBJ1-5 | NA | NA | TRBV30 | CAWSLWQSNNQPQHF | TGTGCCTGGAGCCTTTGGCAGTCCAACAATCAGCCCCAGCATTTT
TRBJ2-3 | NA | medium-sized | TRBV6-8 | CASSYDFTPAQYF | TGTGCCAGCAGTTACGATTTCACTCCGGCGCAGTATTTT
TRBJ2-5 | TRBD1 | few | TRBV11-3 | CASSSLGQGEETQYF | TGTGCCAGCAGCTCCCTCGGACAGGGGGAGGAGACCCAGTACTTC
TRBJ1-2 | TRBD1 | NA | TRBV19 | CASSQRTGGGYGYTF | TGTGCCAGTAGTCAACGGACAGGGGGCGGGTATGGCTACACCTTC
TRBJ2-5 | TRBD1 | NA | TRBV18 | CASSATGVETQYF | TGTGCCAGCTCAGCAACAGGGGTGGAGACCCAGTACTTC
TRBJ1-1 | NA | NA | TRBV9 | CASSVVGEGVEAFF | TGTGCCAGCAGCGTAGTTGGGGAAGGGGTTGAAGCTTTCTTT
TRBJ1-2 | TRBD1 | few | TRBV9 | CASRINRGRDGYTF | TGTGCCAGCAGGATAAACAGGGGTAGAGATGGCTACACCTTC
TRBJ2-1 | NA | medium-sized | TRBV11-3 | CASSSRQTLYNEQFF | TGTGCCAGCAGCTCAAGACAGACGCTTTACAATGAGCAGTTCTTC
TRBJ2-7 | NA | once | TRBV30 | CAWSPGQSYEQYF | TGTGCCTGGAGTCCAGGGCAGTCCTACGAGCAGTACTTC
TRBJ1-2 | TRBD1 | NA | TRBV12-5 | CASGFSTGANVSNYGYTF | TGTGCTAGTGGTTTTTCAACAGGGGCGAACGTTTCTAACTATGGCTACACCTTC
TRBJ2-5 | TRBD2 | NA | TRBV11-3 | CASSFRAGERETQYF | TGTGCCAGCAGCTTCCGAGCGGGAGAGAGGGAGACCCAGTACTTC
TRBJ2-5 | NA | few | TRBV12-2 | CASRSPSPGGKETQYF | TGTGCAAGTCGATCTCCCTCCCCAGGGGGCAAAGAGACCCAGTACTTC
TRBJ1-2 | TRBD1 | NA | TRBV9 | CASSYRGRGYTF | TGTGCCAGCAGTTACAGGGGACGGGGCTACACCTTC
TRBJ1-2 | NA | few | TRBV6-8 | CASTEQGQLYGYTF | TGTGCCAGCACGGAACAGGGTCAGCTCTATGGCTACACCTTC
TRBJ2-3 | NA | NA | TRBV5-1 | CASSTDVTSTDTQYF | TGCGCCAGCAGCACGGACGTAACTAGCACAGATACGCAGTATTTT
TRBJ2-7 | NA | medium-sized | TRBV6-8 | CASSPGQGRGQYF | TGTGCCAGCAGCCCCGGGCAGGGAAGGGGGCAGTACTTC
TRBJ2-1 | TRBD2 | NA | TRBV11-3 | CASNGFRRGETNEQFF | TGTGCCAGCAATGGATTCCGCCGGGGGGAAACCAATGAGCAGTTCTTC
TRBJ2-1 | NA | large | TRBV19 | CASSIVHNEQFF | TGTGCCAGTAGTATAGTCCACAATGAGCAGTTCTTC